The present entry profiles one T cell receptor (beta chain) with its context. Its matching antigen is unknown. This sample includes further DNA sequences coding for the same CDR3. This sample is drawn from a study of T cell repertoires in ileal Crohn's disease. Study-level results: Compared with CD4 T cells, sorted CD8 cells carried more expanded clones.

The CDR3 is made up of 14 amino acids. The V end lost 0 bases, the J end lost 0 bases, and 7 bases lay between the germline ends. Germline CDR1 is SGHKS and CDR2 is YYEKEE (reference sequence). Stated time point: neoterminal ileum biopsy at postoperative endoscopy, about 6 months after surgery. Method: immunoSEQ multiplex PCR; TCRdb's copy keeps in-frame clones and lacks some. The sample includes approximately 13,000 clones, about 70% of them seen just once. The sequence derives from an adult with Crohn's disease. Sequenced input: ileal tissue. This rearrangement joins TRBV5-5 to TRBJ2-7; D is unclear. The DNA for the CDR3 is TGTGCCAGCAGCTTGGAATGGGGCTCCTACGAGCAGTACTTC. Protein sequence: CASSLEWGSYEQYF.